Presented here are 7 T cell receptor beta chains from one specimen sequenced in a study of T cells in Graves' hyperthyroidism and ophthalmopathy. There were TCR beta CDR3 regions amplified from RNA transcripts. Using the HTBI primer set, a first-round RT-PCR was run on the TCR CDR3. One entry per CDR3 protein results from TCRdb running MiXCR on the multiplex PCR reads. This sample has about 600,000 distinct CDR3 sequences, with around 16% found just once. Sequencing was performed on blood. These receptors all stem from a middle-aged woman with Graves' ophthalmopathy.

A few counts support this clonotype. V and J are TRBV12-3 or TRBV12-4 and TRBJ2-2, with TRBD2 matching 11 bases. This CDR3 spans 20 amino acids. After removal of 7 bases from V and 4 bases from J, the junction contained 20 bases not matched to a gene. The CDR3, as DNA: TGTGCCAGCACCCTTAAGTTGTTAGCGGGGGGGGCCCTCGGCACCGGGGAGCTGTTTTTT. Translation gives CASTLKLLAGGALGTGELFF.

This clonotype was observed a handful of times. The V and J genes are TRBV29-1 and TRBJ2-2; 9 bases are a match to TRBD2. The CDR3 covers 16 residues. V lost 7 bases to trimming and J lost 7 bases; unmatched junction nucleotides: 16. Per the germline V gene, CDR1 is SQVTM and CDR2 is ANQGSEA. In nucleotides, the CDR3 is TGCAGCGCCGCCAGGTCGGGCGGGGGGGGTGACGGGGAGCTGTTTTTT. Its protein product is CSAARSGGGGDGELFF.

This clonotype was counted only a few times. J is TRBJ1-1 and V is TRBV4-2; 7 bases align to TRBD1. The CDR3 is made up of 16 amino acids. Trimming at V came to 1 base and at J to 1 base, leaving 6 bases not matched to a gene. From germline, CDR1 is LGHNA and CDR2 YNFKEQ. The CDR3 region is CASSQGEGAPNTEAFF. Written as DNA, the CDR3 is TGTGCCAGCAGCCAAGGGGAGGGGGCTCCGAACACTGAAGCTTTCTTT.

This clonotype has more than one count but fewer than ten. The CDR3 DNA reads TGCGCCAGCAGCTTGGTTTCGCGGCTTCCCCCGGGGGAGCTGTTTTTT. Its translation is CASSLVSRLPPGELFF. This sequence joins TRBV5-1 and TRBJ2-2; D ambiguous. V was clipped by 0 bases and J by 8 bases, with 17 bases between them. CDR3 length: 16 residues. CDR1 and CDR2 (germline): SGHRS, YFSETQ.

This clonotype was picked up many times. The rearrangement uses TRBV2 and TRBJ2-1, with 11 bases fitting TRBD2. CDR1 and CDR2 (germline): SNHLY, FYNNEI. CDR3 length: 16 residues. V lost 5 bases to trimming and J lost 2 bases; unmatched junction nucleotides: 5. This CDR3 is CASSRTSGQTYNEQFF. CDR3 in DNA: TGTGCCAGCAGTCGGACTAGCGGGCAGACCTACAATGAGCAGTTCTTC.

Concerning this clonotype itself: This may be a read error, as it is one base from a much larger clone. V usage is TRBV3-1 and J usage is TRBJ1-2, with D maybe TRBD1 (5 bases). Germline lookup yields CDR1 LGHDT and CDR2 YNNKEL (reference sequence). The length of the CDR3 is 14 residues. The V end was cut by 0 bases, the J end by 10 bases, with 15 bases between. The CDR3, as DNA: TGTGCCAGCAGCCAAGAAGGCAGGGACTATAACTACACCTTC. Protein sequence: CASSQEGRDYNYTF.

The V gene is TRBV20-1, the J gene TRBJ2-1, with 7 bases identical to TRBD1. V dropped 2 bases and J dropped 2; count of bases not matched to a gene: 6. The CDR3 spans 15 residues. Germline V gives CDR1 DFQATT, CDR2 SNEGSKA (reference sequence). The CDR3 nucleotides read TGCAGTGCTAGAATCCGGGACAGTGCCTACAATGAGCAGTTCTTC. Translating gives CSARIRDSAYNEQFF.